Presented here are 2 T cell receptor beta chains from one specimen sequenced in a study of blood T cell repertoires in COVID-19. Method: immunoSEQ multiplex PCR; TCRdb's copy keeps in-frame clones and lacks some. The sample has 100,000 to 120,000 clones; less than 85% are singletons. The specimen sequenced was peripheral blood. These receptors all come from a woman of 80 years or more with acute or convalescent COVID-19.

This chain connects TRBV6-6 to TRBJ2-5, with D possibly matching TRBD2 (6 bases). In germline, CDR1 is MNHNY, CDR2 SVGAGI (reference sequence). The V gene lost 6 bases and the J gene lost 0 bases, with 14 bases spanning the gap. This CDR3 region has 15 residues. The DNA of the CDR3 is TGTGCCAGCAGGGAGGGGTCTCAGTACCAAGAGACCCAGTACTTC. Protein: CASREGSQYQETQYF.

The chain joins TRBV6-5 to TRBJ2-1, with 7 positions matching TRBD2. CDR1 and CDR2 from the germline V gene are MNHEY and SVGAGI. Trimming cost V 2 bases and J 8 bases; bases outside gene matches: 9. This CDR3 comprises 15 residues. CDR3 protein: CASSYGGGGRDEQFF. CDR3 coding DNA: TGTGCCAGCAGTTACGGCGGGGGTGGTCGGGATGAGCAGTTCTTC.